This T cell receptor beta chain was documented in a study of blood T cell repertoires in COVID-19. Whole-study context: Donors in the United States, Italy and Spain gave samples during acute or convalescent COVID-19. In each case, the material was cDNA or gDNA derived from T cells, B-cell-depleted T cells, or PBMCs.

Study processing details: Reference gene primer amplification gave estimated nucleated cell counts. Data came from immunoSEQ multiplex PCR; TCRdb stores just in-frame clones and leaves some out. V and J calls and clone size follow that table, whereas D and trimming were derived from the DNA. The data contain 50,000 to 75,000 clones, around 79% of them singletons. J lost 5 bases, V lost 3 bases, and 0 bases had no gene match. CDR3 size: 12 residues. The germline gives CDR1 SGDLS, CDR2 YYNGEE. This clonotype was sampled from a man aged 55-75 years with acute or convalescent COVID-19. The sequenced sample was peripheral blood. The chain has TRBV9 and TRBJ2-5; 8 bases map to TRBD1. The chain's CDR3 is CASSGTGETQYF. CDR3 nucleotide sequence: TGTGCCAGCAGCGGGACAGGGGAGACCCAGTACTTC.